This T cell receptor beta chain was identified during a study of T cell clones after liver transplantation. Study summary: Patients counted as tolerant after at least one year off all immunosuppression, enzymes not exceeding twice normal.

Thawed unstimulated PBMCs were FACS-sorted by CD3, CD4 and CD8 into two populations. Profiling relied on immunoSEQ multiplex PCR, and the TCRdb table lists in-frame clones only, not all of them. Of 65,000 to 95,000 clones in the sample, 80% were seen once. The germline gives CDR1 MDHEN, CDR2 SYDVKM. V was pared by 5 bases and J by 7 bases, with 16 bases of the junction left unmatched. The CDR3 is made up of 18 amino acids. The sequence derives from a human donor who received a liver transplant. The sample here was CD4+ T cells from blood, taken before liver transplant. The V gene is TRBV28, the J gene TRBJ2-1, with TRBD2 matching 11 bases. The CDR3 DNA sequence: TGTGCCAGCAGTCCTAATCCAACGACCGGGACTAGCGGTAATGAGCAGTTCTTC. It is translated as CASSPNPTTGTSGNEQFF. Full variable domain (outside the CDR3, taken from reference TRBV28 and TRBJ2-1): DVKVTQSSRYLVKRTGEKVFLECVQDMDHENMFWYRQDPGLGLRLIYFSYDVKMKEKGDIPEGYSVSREKKERFSLILESASTNQTSMYLCASSPNPTTGTSGNEQFFGPGTRLTVL.